This T cell receptor (beta chain) is from a study of blood T cells in healthy people across ages (dated by TCRdb to the mid-2010s). Study-wide context: Template switching captured roughly one uniquely barcoded TCR beta cDNA molecule per two T cells in model experiments. Using deep sequencing normalized with unique cDNA molecular identifiers, the study measured how TCR beta repertoire diversity changes with age. The donors were divided into four age groups: young (average roughly 17 years), middle-aged (around 41), aged (approximately 62) and long-lived (82). To avoid experimental bias, donors of different ages were spread randomly across the sequencing lanes. The study analyzed two additional independent replicas of 1 million unique cDNA reads from the same blood draw for two donors, one aged 18 to 29 and one aged 80 or older. The paper as a whole reports these results and caveats: Total diversity estimates from one million sequenced T cells were considered lower bounds and underestimates. A strong correlation was found between observed TCR beta diversity and the percentage of naive T cells measured by flow cytometry. Observed TCR beta diversity per million T cells fell roughly linearly with age, and a significant reduction was already apparent by age approximately 41. Because the CMV infection status of the donors was unknown, age-related changes in expanded clonotypes may potentially have been confounded. Because profiling used bulk unsorted PBMCs, naive and antigen-experienced compartments could not be compared conclusively. The long-lived group showed more naive CD4+ T cells, fewer expanded clones and increased TCR diversity than the aged group, suggesting age selection.

This clonotype was picked up many times. It lacks a known antigen. Base qualities are missing; no much larger clone stands one base away. Counted from cysteine to phenylalanine, this CDR3 has 12 amino acids. The DNA shown is the 36-base CDR3, in frame from base 1. V is clipped by 2 bases and J by 5 bases, and the sequence between their germline boundaries is 6 bases long. Per the germline V gene, LGHNA is the CDR1 and YNFKEQ is the CDR2. The roughly 39 donors, aged 6 to 90 years, were systemically healthy Caucasian individuals from Russia. Around 9.9 milliliters of peripheral blood were collected from each donor into EDTA-treated Vacutainer tubes. Ficoll-Paque density-gradient centrifugation was used to isolate PBMCs, with at least 6.5 million per sample. Total RNA was extracted from PBMCs with Trizol reagent, with at least 6 micrograms obtained per sample. For every donor, flow cytometry on a PBMC aliquot measured the percentage of naive CD45RAhigh/CD27high T cells.

The method was 5' RACE. The instrument was an Illumina HiSeq 2500. A second PCR of about 7 to 12 cycles was performed with a sample-barcoded 5' primer and a J-beta primer mix. A unique molecular identifier was introduced onto each TCR beta cDNA molecule by a template-switch 5' adaptor carrying 12 random nucleotides. Each sample yielded at least 2.5 million CDR3-containing paired-end reads. All of the RNA was converted into first-strand cDNA using the Mint cDNA synthesis kit, with a TRBC-specific oligonucleotide serving as the primer. After uracil-DNA glycosylase treatment, a first 18-cycle PCR used universal primers M1SS and BC2_uni_R on all cDNA. Turning to the authors' computational methods: For normalization, 1 million high-quality reads, each with a distinct molecular identifier, were randomly selected from each sample. Instead of being binned into consensus sequences, reads that shared molecular identifiers were thrown out. MiTCR, run with a Q25 quality threshold and the strictest error-elimination algorithm, handled CDR3 identification, clonotype clustering and error correction. A nonparametric unseen species model with Euler transformation was used to estimate lower-bound total TCR beta diversity. Starting from the raw public reads, TCRdb applied fastp trimming at Q25, assembled clones with MiXCR and retained in-frame beta chains. CDR3 protein duplicates are merged, each entry listing the most common genes and DNA. For this entry, the V and J calls and clone size follow TCRdb and not the study's own pipeline. This sample is represented by approximately 800,000 distinct CDR3 sequences; under 40% of them were singletons. The ten largest make up 13% of the sample.

This clonotype was sampled from a man between 18 and 35 years old in good health. Recombination connected TRBV4-2 to TRBJ2-5; there is no confident call for the D gene. Sequenced sample: blood. In nucleotide form, the sequence is TGTGCCAGCAGCCAACCCGGGGAGACCCAGTACTTC. Its protein reads: CASSQPGETQYF.